This TCR beta chain was sequenced in a study of blood T cells in healthy people across ages. Alongside a J-beta primer mix, a sample-barcoded 5' primer served in a second PCR lasting roughly 6 to 12 cycles. A template-switch adaptor with 12 random nucleotides tagged each cDNA molecule. MiXCR, run by TCRdb on the 5' RACE reads, gives a single entry per CDR3 protein. The table lists over a million distinct CDR3 sequences, over 35% of them singletons. Germline values: CDR1 DFQATT, CDR2 SNEGSKA (reference sequence). Trimming shortened V by 4 bases and J by 11 bases, and 17 bases separated the two germline ends. The CDR3 extends over 12 amino acids.

The sequencing sample was made of blood. This chain connects TRBV20-1 to TRBJ2-5; D perhaps matches TRBD2 (6 bases). This clonotype was obtained from an older woman in good health. The CDR3 is CSAKPGVNEQYF. The CDR3 nucleotides are TGCAGTGCTAAGCCGGGAGTGAATGAGCAGTACTTC.